This note documents a single TCR beta chain sequence. The CDR3 runs 14 residues. Germline V gives CDR1 SGHAT, CDR2 FQDESV (reference sequence). V lost 6 bases to trimming and J lost 10 bases; unmatched junction nucleotides: 11. The data derive from a study of CD4 and CD8 cells across lung adenocarcinoma regions. Each CDR3 protein gets one entry after TCRdb re-called the PCR reads with MiXCR. The table shows 20,000 to 25,000 distinct CDR3 sequences, with around half occurring only once. Localized lung adenocarcinoma, a non-small cell lung cancer, affected the donors. This chain uses TRBV11-1 with TRBJ2-1; 8 nucleotides agree with TRBD1. This TCR was sampled from a female donor with lung adenocarcinoma. The CD4 and CD8 labels of this study may be unreliable. What was sequenced was CD8+ T cells from the center of a lung tumor. The CDR3 loop reads CASSPDRVLEEQFF. The CDR3 bases are TGTGCCAGCAGTCCGGACAGGGTCCTCGAAGAGCAGTTCTTC.